A single sample is the source of the 11 T cell receptor beta chains below, sequenced in a study of T cell responses to AZD1222 COVID-19 vaccine. Assay used: immunoSEQ multiplex PCR; TCRdb lists only in-frame clones, some missing. The repertoire includes 120,000 to 150,000 clones, roughly 89% of them detected once, and around 5% sits in the top ten. The sequences come from peripheral blood, collected on day 0 of AZD1222 vaccination. The origin of the receptors is an adult in good health.

This clone has only one observation. V usage is TRBV12-3 or TRBV12-4 and J usage is TRBJ1-5; no clear D gene. This CDR3 is 13 amino acids long. The V end was cut by 5 bases, the J end by 7 bases, with 12 bases between. The CDR3 reads CASSPARQQPQHF. CDR3 DNA: TGTGCCAGCAGTCCCGCTCGTCAACAGCCCCAGCATTTT.

V gene TRBV9 combines with J gene TRBJ2-3; D is possibly TRBD1 or TRBD2 (5 bases each). This CDR3 has 18 residues. Trimming took off 1 base at V and 0 bases at J, with 18 bases between the two ends. Germline lookup yields CDR1 SGDLS and CDR2 YYNGEE. CDR3 nucleotide sequence: TGTGCCAGCAGCGTAACCCCGAGGGGCGGGCGGAGCACAGATACGCAGTATTTT. Its translation is CASSVTPRGGRSTDTQYF.

V and J are TRBV5-1 and TRBJ1-1; 7 nucleotides align to TRBD1. V was pared by 0 bases and J by 3 bases, with 2 bases of the junction left unmatched. CDR3 size: 14 residues. CDR1 is SGHRS, CDR2 YFSETQ, per germline. The CDR3: CASSLEQGYTEAFF. The CDR3 nucleotides read TGCGCCAGCAGCTTGGAACAGGGGTACACTGAAGCTTTCTTT.

The rearrangement joins TRBV28 to TRBJ2-2, with TRBD2 identical over 10 bases. Per germline, CDR1 MDHEN and CDR2 SYDVKM. This CDR3 contains 16 residues. V lost 3 bases, J lost 1 base, and 2 bases stayed unmatched. CDR3: CASSFWTSGNTGELFF. CDR3 DNA: TGTGCCAGCAGTTTTTGGACTAGCGGGAACACCGGGGAGCTGTTTTTT.

V and J are TRBV9 and TRBJ2-2; D gene uncertain. From germline, CDR1 is SGDLS and CDR2 YYNGEE. The CDR3 has 14 amino acids. V dropped 4 bases and J dropped 6 bases, with 13 bases sitting between them. The CDR3 spells CASSYWREAGELFF. CDR3 bases: TGTGCCAGCAGCTATTGGAGAGAGGCCGGGGAGCTGTTTTTT.

V and J are TRBV23-1 and TRBJ2-6; unclear D gene. TRBV23-1 is placed among ORFs of uncertain function. The CDR3 is made up of 15 amino acids. Trimming took 2 bases from V and 0 from J, leaving 5 bases between them. CDR3 protein: CASSQPSSGANVLTF. The CDR3 DNA sequence: TGCGCCAGCAGTCAACCGAGCTCTGGGGCCAACGTCCTGACTTTC.

This sequence joins TRBV6-1 and TRBJ2-3; 10 positions match TRBD2. The CDR3 consists of 13 residues. The J segment lost 6 bases and the V segment lost 4 bases, leaving 1 base of the junction unmatched. Germline lookup yields CDR1 MNHNS and CDR2 SASEGT. CDR3 loop: CASSGAGGDTQYF. The CDR3 DNA reads TGTGCCAGCAGTGGAGCGGGAGGGGATACGCAGTATTTT.

The chain has TRBV5-8 and TRBJ2-5; 11 bases are shared with TRBD2. This CDR3 contains 15 residues. The germline V gene encodes CDR1 SGHTS and CDR2 YDEGEE. The ends lost 0 bases at V and 3 bases at J; junction bases unmatched: 1. The CDR3 loop is CASSLAGLAEETQYF. CDR3 bases: TGTGCCAGCAGCTTGGCGGGACTAGCGGAAGAGACCCAGTACTTC.

The rearrangement uses TRBV2 and TRBJ2-7; D remains ambiguous. Trimming pared 6 bases from V and 3 bases from J, leaving 15 bases between. Germline values: CDR1 SNHLY, CDR2 FYNNEI. This CDR3 spans 14 amino acids. The CDR3 nucleotides read TGTGCCAGCAGGCTCCGAGCTGCTAACTACGAGCAGTACTTC. Translation gives CASRLRAANYEQYF.

The rearrangement uses TRBV14 and TRBJ2-6, with a tentative D call TRBD2 (5 bases). V lost 0 bases to trimming and J lost 2 bases, with 14 bases between them. Germline values: CDR1 SGHDN, CDR2 FVKESK. The CDR3 runs 18 residues. The CDR3 DNA sequence: TGTGCCAGCAGCCAAGATGGAAGGTTGAGGGCTGGGGCCAACGTCCTGACTTTC. It specifies CASSQDGRLRAGANVLTF.

The chain is built from TRBV28 and TRBJ1-2, with D unresolved. Trimming cost V 5 bases and J 4 bases, with 11 bases left between them. CDR1 is MDHEN, CDR2 SYDVKM, per germline. This CDR3 contains 13 residues. The CDR3 region is CASSKTVVYGYTF. In DNA, the CDR3 is TGTGCCAGCAGTAAAACAGTGGTCTATGGCTACACCTTC.